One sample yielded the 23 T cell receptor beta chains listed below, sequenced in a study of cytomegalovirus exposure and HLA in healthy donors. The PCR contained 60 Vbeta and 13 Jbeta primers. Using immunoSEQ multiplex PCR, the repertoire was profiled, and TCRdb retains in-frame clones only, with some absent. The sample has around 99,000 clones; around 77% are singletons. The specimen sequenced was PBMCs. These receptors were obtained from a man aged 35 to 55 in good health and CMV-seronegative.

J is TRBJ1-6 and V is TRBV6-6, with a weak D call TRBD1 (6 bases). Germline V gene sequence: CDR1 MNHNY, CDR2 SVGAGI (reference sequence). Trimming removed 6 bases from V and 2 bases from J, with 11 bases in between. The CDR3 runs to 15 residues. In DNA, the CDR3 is TGTGCCAGCAGAACAGGGTTAACCTATAATTCACCCCTCCACTTT. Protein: CASRTGLTYNSPLHF.

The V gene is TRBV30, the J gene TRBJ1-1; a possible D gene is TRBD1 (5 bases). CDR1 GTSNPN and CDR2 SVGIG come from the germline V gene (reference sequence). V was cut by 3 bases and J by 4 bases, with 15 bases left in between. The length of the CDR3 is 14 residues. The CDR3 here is CAWRTRGGGTEAFF. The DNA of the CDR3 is TGTGCCTGGAGGACGCGGGGCGGGGGCACTGAAGCTTTCTTT.

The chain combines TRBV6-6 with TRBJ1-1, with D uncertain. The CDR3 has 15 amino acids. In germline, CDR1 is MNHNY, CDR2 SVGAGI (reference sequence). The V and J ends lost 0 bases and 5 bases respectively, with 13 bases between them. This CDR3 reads CASSYSEGGGTEAFF. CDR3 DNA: TGTGCCAGCAGTTACTCGGAGGGTGGTGGGACTGAAGCTTTCTTT.

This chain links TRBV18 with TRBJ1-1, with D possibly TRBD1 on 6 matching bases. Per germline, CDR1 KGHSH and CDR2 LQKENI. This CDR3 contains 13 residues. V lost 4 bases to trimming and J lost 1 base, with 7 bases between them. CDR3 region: CASSQGENTEAFF. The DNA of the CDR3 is TGTGCCAGCTCACAGGGGGAGAACACTGAAGCTTTCTTT.

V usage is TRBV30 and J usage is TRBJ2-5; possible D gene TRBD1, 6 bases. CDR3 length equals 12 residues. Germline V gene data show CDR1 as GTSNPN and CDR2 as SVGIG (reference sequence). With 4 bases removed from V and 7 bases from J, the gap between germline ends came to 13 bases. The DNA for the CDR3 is TGTGCCTGGACCAAGGACAGTCCGACCCAGTACTTC. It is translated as CAWTKDSPTQYF.

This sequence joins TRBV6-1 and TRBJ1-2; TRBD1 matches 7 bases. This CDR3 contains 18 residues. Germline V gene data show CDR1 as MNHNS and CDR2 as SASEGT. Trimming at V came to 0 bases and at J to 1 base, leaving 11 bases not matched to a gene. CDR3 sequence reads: CASSEAPVRDRYNYGYTF. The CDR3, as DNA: TGTGCCAGCAGTGAAGCGCCTGTCCGGGACAGATATAACTATGGCTACACCTTC.

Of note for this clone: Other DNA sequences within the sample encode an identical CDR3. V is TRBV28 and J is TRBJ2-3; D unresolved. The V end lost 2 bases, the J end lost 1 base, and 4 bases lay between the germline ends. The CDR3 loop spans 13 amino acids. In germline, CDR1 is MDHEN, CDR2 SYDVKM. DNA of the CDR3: TGTGCCAGCAGTTTACCTGGCACAGATACGCAGTATTTT. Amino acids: CASSLPGTDTQYF.

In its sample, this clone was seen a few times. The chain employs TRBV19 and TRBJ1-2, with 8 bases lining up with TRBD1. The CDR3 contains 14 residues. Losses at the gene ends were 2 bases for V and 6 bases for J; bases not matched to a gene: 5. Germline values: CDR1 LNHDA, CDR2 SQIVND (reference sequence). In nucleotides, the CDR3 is TGTGCCAGTAGTATATCAGGGGGCGGCGATGGCTACACCTTC. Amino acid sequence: CASSISGGGDGYTF.

CDR3 in amino acids: CASGAPGQGNSPLHF. DNA for the CDR3: TGTGCCAGCGGGGCCCCGGGACAAGGAAATTCACCCCTCCACTTT. J is TRBJ1-6 and V is TRBV6-1, with D maybe TRBD1 (6 bases). Deletions cut 8 bases from V and 7 bases from J, with 18 bases between. The CDR3 loop spans 15 amino acids. Germline CDR1 and CDR2: MNHNS and SASEGT.

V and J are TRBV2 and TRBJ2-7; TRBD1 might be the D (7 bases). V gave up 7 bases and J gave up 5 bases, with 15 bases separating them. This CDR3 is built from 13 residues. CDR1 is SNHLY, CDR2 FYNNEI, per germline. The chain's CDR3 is CASNAGQPDEQYF. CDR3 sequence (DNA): TGTGCCAGCAACGCGGGACAGCCTGACGAGCAGTACTTC.

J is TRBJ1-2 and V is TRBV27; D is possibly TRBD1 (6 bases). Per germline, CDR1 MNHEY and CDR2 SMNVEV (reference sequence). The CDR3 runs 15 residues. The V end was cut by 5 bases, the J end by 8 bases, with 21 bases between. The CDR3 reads CASSPQTGPLWGYTF. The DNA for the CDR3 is TGTGCCAGCAGTCCCCAGACAGGACCCCTTTGGGGCTACACCTTC.

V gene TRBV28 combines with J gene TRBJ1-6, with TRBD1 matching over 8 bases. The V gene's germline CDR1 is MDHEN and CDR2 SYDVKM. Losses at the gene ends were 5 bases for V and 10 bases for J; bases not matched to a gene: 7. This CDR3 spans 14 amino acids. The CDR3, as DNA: TGTGCCAGCAGTCCAGGACAGGGAAGCTCACCCCTCCACTTT. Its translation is CASSPGQGSSPLHF.

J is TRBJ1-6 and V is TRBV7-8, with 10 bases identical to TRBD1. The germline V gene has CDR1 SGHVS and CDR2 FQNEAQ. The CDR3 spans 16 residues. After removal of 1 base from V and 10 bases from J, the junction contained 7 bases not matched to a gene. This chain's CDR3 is CASSLGGQGTKSPLHF. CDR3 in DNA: TGTGCCAGCAGCTTAGGGGGACAGGGGACAAAGTCACCCCTCCACTTT.

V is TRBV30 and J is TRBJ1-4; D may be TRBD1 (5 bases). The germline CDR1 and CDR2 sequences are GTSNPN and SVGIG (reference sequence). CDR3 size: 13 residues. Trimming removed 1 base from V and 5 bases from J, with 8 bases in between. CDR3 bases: TGTGCCTGGAGTGGGGCAGGGAATGAAAAACTGTTTTTT. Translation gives CAWSGAGNEKLFF. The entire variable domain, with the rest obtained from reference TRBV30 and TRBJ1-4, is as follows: SQTIHQWPATLVQPVGSPLSLECTVEGTSNPNLYWYRQAAGRGLQLLFYSVGIGQISSEVPQNLSASRPQDRQFILSSKKLLLSDSGFYLCAWSGAGNEKLFFGSGTQLSVL.

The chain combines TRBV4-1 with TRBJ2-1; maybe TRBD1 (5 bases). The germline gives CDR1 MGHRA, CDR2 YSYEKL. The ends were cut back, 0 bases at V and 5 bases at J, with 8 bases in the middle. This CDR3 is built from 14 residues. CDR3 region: CASSQEDRNNEQFF. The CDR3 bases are TGCGCCAGCAGCCAAGAAGACAGAAACAATGAGCAGTTCTTC.

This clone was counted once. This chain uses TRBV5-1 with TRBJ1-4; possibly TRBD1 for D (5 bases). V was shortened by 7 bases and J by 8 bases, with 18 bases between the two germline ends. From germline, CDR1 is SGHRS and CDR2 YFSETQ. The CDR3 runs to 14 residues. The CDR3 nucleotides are TGCGCCAGCGCCACGGCAGGGAGGAACGAAAAACTGTTTTTT. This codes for CASATAGRNEKLFF.

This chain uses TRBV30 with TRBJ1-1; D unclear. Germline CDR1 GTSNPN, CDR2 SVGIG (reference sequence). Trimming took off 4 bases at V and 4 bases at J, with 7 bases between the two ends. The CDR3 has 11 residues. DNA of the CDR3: TGTGCCTGGAAATCACTCACTGAAGCTTTCTTT. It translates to CAWKSLTEAFF.

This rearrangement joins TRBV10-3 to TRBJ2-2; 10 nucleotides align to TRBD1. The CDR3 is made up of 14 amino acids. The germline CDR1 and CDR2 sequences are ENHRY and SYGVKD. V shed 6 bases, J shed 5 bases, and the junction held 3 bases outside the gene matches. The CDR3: CAIRAGQGTGELFF. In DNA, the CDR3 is TGTGCCATCAGGGCGGGACAGGGGACCGGGGAGCTGTTTTTT.

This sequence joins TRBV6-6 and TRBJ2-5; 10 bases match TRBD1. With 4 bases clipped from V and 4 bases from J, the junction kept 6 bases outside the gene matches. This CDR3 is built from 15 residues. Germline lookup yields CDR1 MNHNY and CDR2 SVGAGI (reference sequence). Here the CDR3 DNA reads TGTGCCAGCAGTTTATCCGGGACAGGGGTAGAGACCCAGTACTTC. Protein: CASSLSGTGVETQYF.

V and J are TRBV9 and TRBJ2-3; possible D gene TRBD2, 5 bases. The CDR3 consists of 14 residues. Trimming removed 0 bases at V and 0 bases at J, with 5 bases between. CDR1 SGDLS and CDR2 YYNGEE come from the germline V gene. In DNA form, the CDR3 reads TGTGCCAGCAGCGTAGGCGGGAGCACAGATACGCAGTATTTT. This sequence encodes CASSVGGSTDTQYF.

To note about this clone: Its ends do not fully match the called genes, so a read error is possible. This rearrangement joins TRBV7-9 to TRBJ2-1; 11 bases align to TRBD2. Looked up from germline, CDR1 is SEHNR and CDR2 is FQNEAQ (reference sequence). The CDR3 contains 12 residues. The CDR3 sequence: CSSTLRTSGWFF. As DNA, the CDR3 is TGTTCCAGCACTTTACGGACTAGCGGGTGGTTCTTC. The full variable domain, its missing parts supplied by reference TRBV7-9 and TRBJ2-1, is DTGVSQNPRHKITKRGQNVTFRCDPISEHNRLYWYRQTLGQGPEFLTYFQNEAQLEKSRLLSDRFSAERPKGSFSTLEIQRTEQGDSAMYLCSSTLRTSGWFFGPGTRLTVL.

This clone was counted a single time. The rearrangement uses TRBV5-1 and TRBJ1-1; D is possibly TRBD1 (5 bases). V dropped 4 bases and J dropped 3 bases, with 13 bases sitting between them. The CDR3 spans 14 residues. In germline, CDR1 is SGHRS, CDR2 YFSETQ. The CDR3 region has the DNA TGCGCCAGCAGCCGGGACTCTCCGGACACTGAAGCTTTCTTT. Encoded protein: CASSRDSPDTEAFF.

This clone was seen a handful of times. The CDR3 sequence is CASSLQQVSNTGELFF. The CDR3 DNA is TGTGCCAGCAGCTTACAACAAGTTTCCAACACCGGGGAGCTGTTTTTT. The chain couples TRBV7-3 to TRBJ2-2; D ambiguous. Trimming stripped 2 bases from V and 2 bases from J, with 12 bases between. Germline V lookup: CDR1 SGHTA, CDR2 FQGTGA. This CDR3 region has 16 residues.